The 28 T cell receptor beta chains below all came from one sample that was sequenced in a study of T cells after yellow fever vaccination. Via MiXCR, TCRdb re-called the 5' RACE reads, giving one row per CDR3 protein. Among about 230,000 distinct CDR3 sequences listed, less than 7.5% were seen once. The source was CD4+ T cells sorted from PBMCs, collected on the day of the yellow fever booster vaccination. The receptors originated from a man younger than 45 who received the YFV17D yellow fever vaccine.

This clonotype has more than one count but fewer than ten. CDR3 sequence reads: CASSFEVSSSYNEQFF. CDR3 DNA: TGTGCCAGCAGTTTTGAGGTTTCTAGCTCCTACAATGAGCAGTTCTTC. The V and J genes are TRBV27 and TRBJ2-1; D is ambiguous. The CDR3 has 16 amino acids. V lost 3 bases, J lost 0 bases, and 12 bases lay in between. From germline, CDR1 is MNHEY and CDR2 SMNVEV (reference sequence).

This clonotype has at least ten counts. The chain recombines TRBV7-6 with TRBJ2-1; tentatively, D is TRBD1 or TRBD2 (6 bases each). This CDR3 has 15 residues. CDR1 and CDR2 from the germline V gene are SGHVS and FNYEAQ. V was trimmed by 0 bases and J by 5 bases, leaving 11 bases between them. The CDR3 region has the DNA TGTGCCAGCAGCTTAGCGGAGGGGGGACACAATGAGCAGTTCTTC. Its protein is CASSLAEGGHNEQFF.

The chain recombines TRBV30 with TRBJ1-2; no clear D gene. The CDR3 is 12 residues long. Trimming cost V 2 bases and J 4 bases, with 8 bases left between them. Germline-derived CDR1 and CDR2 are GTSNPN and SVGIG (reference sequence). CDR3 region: CAWSSPPYGYTF. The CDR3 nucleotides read TGTGCCTGGAGTTCCCCCCCCTATGGCTACACCTTC.

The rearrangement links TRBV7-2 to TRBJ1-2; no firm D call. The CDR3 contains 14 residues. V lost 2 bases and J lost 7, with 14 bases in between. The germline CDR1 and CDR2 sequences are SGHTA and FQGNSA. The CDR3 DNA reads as TGTGCCAGCAGCTTATCCGGGCCCGAGGGTGGCTACACCTTC. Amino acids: CASSLSGPEGGYTF.

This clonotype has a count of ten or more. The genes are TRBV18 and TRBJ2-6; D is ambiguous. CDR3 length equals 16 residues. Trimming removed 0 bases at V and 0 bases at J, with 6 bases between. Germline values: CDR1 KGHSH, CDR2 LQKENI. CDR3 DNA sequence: TGTGCCAGCTCACCACCTCACAACTCTGGGGCCAACGTCCTGACTTTC. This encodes CASSPPHNSGANVLTF.

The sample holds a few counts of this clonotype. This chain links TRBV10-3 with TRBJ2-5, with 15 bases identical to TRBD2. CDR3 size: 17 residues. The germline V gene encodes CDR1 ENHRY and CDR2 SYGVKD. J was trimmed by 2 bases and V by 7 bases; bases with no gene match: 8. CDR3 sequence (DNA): TGTGCCATCAATGGGACTAGCGGGAGGATTAAACAAGAGACCCAGTACTTC. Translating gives CAINGTSGRIKQETQYF.

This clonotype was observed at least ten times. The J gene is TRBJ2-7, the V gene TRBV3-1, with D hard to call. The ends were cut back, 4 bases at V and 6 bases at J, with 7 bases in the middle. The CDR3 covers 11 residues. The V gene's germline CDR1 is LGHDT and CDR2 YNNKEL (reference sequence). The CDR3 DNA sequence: TGTGCCAGCAGCCCTCCTACCGAGCAGTACTTC. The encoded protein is CASSPPTEQYF.

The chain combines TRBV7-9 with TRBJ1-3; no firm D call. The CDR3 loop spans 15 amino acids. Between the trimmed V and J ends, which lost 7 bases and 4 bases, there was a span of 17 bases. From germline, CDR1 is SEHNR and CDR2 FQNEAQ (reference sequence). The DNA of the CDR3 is TGTGCCAGCACCCCTCAGCTTACAGTCGGAAACACCATATATTTT. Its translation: CASTPQLTVGNTIYF. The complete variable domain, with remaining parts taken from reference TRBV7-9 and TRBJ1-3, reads DTGVSQNPRHKITKRGQNVTFRCDPISEHNRLYWYRQTLGQGPEFLTYFQNEAQLEKSRLLSDRFSAERPKGSFSTLEIQRTEQGDSAMYLCASTPQLTVGNTIYFGEGSWLTVV.

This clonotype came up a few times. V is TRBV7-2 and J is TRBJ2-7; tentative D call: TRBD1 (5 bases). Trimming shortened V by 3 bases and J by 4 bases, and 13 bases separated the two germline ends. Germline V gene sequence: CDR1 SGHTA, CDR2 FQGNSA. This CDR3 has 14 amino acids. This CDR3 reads CASSFDRYKYEQYF. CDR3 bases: TGTGCCAGCAGCTTTGACAGATACAAGTACGAGCAGTACTTC. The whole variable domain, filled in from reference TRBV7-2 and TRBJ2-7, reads GAGVSQSPSNKVTEKGKDVELRCDPISGHTALYWYRQSLGQGLEFLIYFQGNSAPDKSGLPSDRFSAERTGGSVSTLTIQRTQQEDSAVYLCASSFDRYKYEQYFGPGTRLTVT.

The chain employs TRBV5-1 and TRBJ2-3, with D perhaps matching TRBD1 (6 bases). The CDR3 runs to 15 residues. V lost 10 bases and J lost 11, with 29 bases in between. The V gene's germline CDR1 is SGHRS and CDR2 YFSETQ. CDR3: CAGSQGPAEAGKQYF. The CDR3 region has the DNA TGCGCCGGCTCACAGGGTCCAGCGGAAGCCGGGAAGCAGTATTTT.

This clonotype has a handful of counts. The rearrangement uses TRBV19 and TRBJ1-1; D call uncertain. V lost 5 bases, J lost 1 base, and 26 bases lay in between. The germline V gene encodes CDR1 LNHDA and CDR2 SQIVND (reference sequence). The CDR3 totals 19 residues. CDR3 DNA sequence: TGTGCCAGTAGTCTCAGAACCAAGACGGCAGGTCAACGGAACACTGAAGCTTTCTTT. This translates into CASSLRTKTAGQRNTEAFF.

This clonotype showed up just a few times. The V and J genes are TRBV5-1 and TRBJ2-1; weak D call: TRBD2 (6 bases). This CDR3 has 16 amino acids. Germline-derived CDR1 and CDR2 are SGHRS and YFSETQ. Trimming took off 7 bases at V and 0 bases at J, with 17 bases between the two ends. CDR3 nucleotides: TGCGCCAGCGGGATGGGCGGCGGGAACTCCTACAATGAGCAGTTCTTC. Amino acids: CASGMGGGNSYNEQFF.

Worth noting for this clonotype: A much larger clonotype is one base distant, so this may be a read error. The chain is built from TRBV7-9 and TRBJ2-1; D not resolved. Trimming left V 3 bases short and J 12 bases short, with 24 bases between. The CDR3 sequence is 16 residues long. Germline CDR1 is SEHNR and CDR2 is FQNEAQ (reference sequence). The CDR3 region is CASSLQNPEYGGGQFF. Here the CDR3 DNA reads TGTGCCAGCAGCTTGCAGAATCCGGAGTATGGCGGCGGGCAGTTCTTC.

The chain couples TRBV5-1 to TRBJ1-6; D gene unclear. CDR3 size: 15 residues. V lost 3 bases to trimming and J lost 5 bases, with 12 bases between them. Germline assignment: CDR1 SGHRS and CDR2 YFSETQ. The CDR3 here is CASSSNPENNSPLHF. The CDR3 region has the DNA TGCGCCAGCAGCTCTAACCCGGAAAATAATTCACCCCTCCACTTT.

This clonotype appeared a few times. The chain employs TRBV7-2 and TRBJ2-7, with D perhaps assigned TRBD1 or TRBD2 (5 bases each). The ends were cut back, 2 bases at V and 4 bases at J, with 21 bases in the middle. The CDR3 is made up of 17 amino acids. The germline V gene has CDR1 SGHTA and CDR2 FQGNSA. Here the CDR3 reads CASSLSATGTPSYEQYF. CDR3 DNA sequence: TGTGCCAGCAGCTTAAGCGCTACCGGGACCCCGAGTTACGAGCAGTACTTC.

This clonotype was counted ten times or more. CDR3: CASSLGRNQPQHF. CDR3 sequence (DNA): TGTGCCAGCAGTTTGGGCAGAAATCAGCCCCAGCATTTT. This rearrangement joins TRBV12-3 or TRBV12-4 to TRBJ1-5; D ambiguous. V was pared by 3 bases and J by 4 bases, with 7 bases between. This CDR3 is built from 13 residues.

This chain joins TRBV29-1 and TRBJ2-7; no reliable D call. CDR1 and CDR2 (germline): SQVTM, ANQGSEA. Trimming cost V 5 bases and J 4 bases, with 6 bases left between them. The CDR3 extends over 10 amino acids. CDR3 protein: CSVLGYEQYF. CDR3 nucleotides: TGCAGCGTTCTAGGGTACGAGCAGTACTTC.

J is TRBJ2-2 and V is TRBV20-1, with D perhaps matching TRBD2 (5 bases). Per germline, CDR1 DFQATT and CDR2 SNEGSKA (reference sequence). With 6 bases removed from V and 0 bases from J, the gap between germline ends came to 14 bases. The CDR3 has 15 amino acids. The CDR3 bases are TGCAGTGCCAGGCCGGGGAACGCGAACACCGGGGAGCTGTTTTTT. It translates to CSARPGNANTGELFF.

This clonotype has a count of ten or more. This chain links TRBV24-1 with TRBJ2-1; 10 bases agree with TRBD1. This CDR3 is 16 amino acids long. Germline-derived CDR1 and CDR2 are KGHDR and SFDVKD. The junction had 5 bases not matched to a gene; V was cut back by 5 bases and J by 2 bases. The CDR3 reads CATSGPGTGAYNEQFF. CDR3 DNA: TGTGCCACCAGTGGTCCCGGGACAGGGGCCTACAATGAGCAGTTCTTC.

The CDR3 DNA follows: TGTGCCAGTAGTATCCTGGGCACAGAGACCCAGTACTTC. Its protein is CASSILGTETQYF. This chain links TRBV19 with TRBJ2-5; D is ambiguous. Germline CDR1 is LNHDA and CDR2 is SQIVND (reference sequence). V lost 3 bases and J lost 4, with 9 bases in between. The CDR3 is 13 residues long.

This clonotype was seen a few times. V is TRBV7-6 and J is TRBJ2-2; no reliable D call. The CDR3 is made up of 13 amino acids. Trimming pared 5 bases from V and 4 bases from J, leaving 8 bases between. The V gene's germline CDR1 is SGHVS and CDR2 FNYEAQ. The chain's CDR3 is CASSRYLTGELFF. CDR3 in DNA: TGTGCCAGCAGCCGTTATCTCACCGGGGAGCTGTTTTTT.

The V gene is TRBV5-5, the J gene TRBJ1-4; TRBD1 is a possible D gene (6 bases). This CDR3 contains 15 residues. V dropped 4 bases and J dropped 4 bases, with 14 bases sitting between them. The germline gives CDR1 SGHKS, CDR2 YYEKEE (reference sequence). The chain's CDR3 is CASSPRGHDNEKLFF. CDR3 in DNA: TGTGCCAGCAGCCCGCGGGGACACGATAATGAAAAACTGTTTTTT.

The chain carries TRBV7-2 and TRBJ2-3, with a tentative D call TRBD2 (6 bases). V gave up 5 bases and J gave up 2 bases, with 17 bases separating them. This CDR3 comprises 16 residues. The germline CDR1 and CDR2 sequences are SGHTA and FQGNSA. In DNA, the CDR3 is TGTGCCAGCAGCCCGGGCCTTCGGCGGGACACAGATACGCAGTATTTT. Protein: CASSPGLRRDTDTQYF.

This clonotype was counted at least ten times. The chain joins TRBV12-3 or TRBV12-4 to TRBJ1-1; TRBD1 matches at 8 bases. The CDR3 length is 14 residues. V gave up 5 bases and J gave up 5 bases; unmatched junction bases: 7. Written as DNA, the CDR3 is TGTGCCAGCAGTGCGCAGGGGGCTGGGACTGAAGCTTTCTTT. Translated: CASSAQGAGTEAFF.

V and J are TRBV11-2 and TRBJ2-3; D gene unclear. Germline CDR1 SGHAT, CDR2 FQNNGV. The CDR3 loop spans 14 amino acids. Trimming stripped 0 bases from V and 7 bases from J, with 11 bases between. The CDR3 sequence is CASSLDLTQNTQYF. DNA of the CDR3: TGTGCCAGCAGCTTAGATTTGACACAGAATACGCAGTATTTT.

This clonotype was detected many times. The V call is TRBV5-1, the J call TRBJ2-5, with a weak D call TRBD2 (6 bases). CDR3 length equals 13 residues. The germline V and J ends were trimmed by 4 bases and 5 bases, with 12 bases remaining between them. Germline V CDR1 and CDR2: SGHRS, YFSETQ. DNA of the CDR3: TGCGCCAGCAGCATGACTAGTTTTGAGACCCAGTACTTC. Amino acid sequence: CASSMTSFETQYF.

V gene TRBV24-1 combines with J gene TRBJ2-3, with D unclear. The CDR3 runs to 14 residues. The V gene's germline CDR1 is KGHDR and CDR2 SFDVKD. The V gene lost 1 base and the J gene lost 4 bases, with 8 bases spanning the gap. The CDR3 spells CATSDLDRADTQYF. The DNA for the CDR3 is TGTGCCACCAGTGATTTAGACCGTGCAGATACGCAGTATTTT.

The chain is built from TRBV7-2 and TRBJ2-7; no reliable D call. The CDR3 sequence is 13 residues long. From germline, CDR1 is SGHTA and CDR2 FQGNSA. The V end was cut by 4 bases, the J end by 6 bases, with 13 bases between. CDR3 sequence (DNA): TGTGCCAGCAGCTCATCACCTTTGGCCGAGCAGTACTTC. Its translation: CASSSSPLAEQYF.